In this sample, the clone carrying this T cell receptor (beta chain) turned up a few times. Its specificity is unknown. Sequencing relied on a cDNA template that was reverse transcribed from extracted RNA. Sequenced by immunoSEQ multiplex PCR; TCRdb stores in-frame clones only, minus some. Found here are approximately 110,000 clones, roughly three fifths of them singletons; the top ten hold 3% to 4%. The treatment here: oral pan-JAK inhibitor, 5-10 mg twice daily. Collection of lesional scalp punch biopsies and peripheral blood was performed in alopecia areata patients. The sample is drawn from a study of CD8+ T cells in alopecia areata. Looking at the study overall: A regimen of oral tofacitinib, 5 to 10 mg twice daily, was given to treated patients.

Trimming at V came to 2 bases and at J to 8 bases, leaving 8 bases not matched to a gene. Germline V lookup: CDR1 SEHNR, CDR2 FQNEAQ (reference sequence). The CDR3 length is 14 residues. Study-wide points: When scalp samples are sequenced, resident alphabeta T cells of normal skin are also captured.

The rearrangement joins TRBV7-9 to TRBJ1-2; 7 positions match TRBD1. This receptor was obtained from a human donor with alopecia areata. Sequenced here: CD4+ T cells sorted from blood, sampled at week 24, from a patient treated with tofacitinib. The CDR3, as DNA: TGTGCCAGCAGCTTACCGGACAGGCTTAGGGGCTACACCTTC. It encodes CASSLPDRLRGYTF.